Below, 14 T cell receptor beta chains from the same sample are listed, as sequenced in a study of blood T cell repertoires in COVID-19. Libraries were prepared by immunoSEQ multiplex PCR; TCRdb keeps only in-frame clonotypes and omits some of them. This sample has about 190,000 clones, with roughly 84% found just once. The sequencing input was peripheral blood. The receptors were sampled from a woman older than 75 with acute or convalescent COVID-19.

This chain joins TRBV21-1 and TRBJ1-2; the table's D call TRBD1 went unverified against the DNA. TRBV21-1 is a known pseudogene. The CDR3 totals 14 residues. The CDR3 here is CASSMDRAPDGYTF. The CDR3 nucleotides read TGTGCCAGCAGCATGGACAGGGCCCCCGATGGCTACACCTTC.

The V call is TRBV7-9, the J call TRBJ2-3, with 8 bases identical to TRBD1. V shed 6 bases, J shed 1 base, and the junction held 18 bases outside the gene matches. The CDR3 is made up of 19 amino acids. CDR1 and CDR2 (germline): SEHNR, FQNEAQ (reference sequence). DNA of the CDR3: TGTGCCAGCAGAATATCCCCAGGGGGCACTTCGCTGCGCACAGATACGCAGTATTTT. This sequence encodes CASRISPGGTSLRTDTQYF.

The J gene is TRBJ2-5, the V gene TRBV11-2; 8 positions match TRBD2. The CDR3 length is 17 residues. The V gene end was trimmed by 4 bases and the J gene end by 1 base; junction bases not matched to a gene: 11. Germline V gives CDR1 SGHAT, CDR2 FQNNGV. For the CDR3, the DNA is TGTGCCAGCAGCTCCCCGTTAACTAGCGGCGCCCAAGAGACCCAGTACTTC. It codes for CASSSPLTSGAQETQYF. The variable domain in full, with the rest retrieved from reference TRBV11-2 and TRBJ2-5, is EAGVAQSPRYKIIEKRQSVAFWCNPISGHATLYWYQQILGQGPKLLIQFQNNGVVDDSQLPKDRFSAERLKGVDSTLKIQPAKLEDSAVYLCASSSPLTSGAQETQYFGPGTRLLVL.

The chain employs TRBV6-2 or TRBV6-3 and TRBJ2-7; 7 bases map to TRBD2. CDR3 length: 14 residues. Germline loops: CDR1 MNHEY, CDR2 SVGEGT. Trimming at V came to 6 bases and at J to 5 bases, leaving 10 bases not matched to a gene. Here the CDR3 reads CASSPPGGSNEQYF. In DNA, the CDR3 is TGTGCCAGCAGCCCCCCTGGCGGGAGTAACGAGCAGTACTTC.

The chain combines TRBV2 with TRBJ2-5, with a weak D call TRBD1 (6 bases). The CDR3 covers 14 residues. With 7 bases removed from V and 1 base from J, the gap between germline ends came to 13 bases. Looked up from germline, CDR1 is SNHLY and CDR2 is FYNNEI. CDR3 nucleotide sequence: TGTGCCAGCAAACCTGACAGGTTCCAAGAGACCCAGTACTTC. It specifies CASKPDRFQETQYF.

This chain joins TRBV19 and TRBJ1-2; possible D gene TRBD1, 6 bases. Germline V gene lookup returns CDR1 LNHDA and CDR2 SQIVND (reference sequence). The CDR3 covers 12 residues. V was cut by 7 bases and J by 6 bases, with 12 bases left in between. In DNA, the CDR3 is TGTGCCAGTAACGACAGGCGAAATGGCTACACCTTC. Its protein is CASNDRRNGYTF.

The genes are TRBV28 and TRBJ1-6, with 7 positions matching TRBD1. V lost 4 bases and J lost 8; bases outside the gene matches: 5. CDR3 size: 14 residues. The germline gives CDR1 MDHEN, CDR2 SYDVKM. The CDR3 sequence is CASSSPTGYSPLHF. Here the CDR3 DNA reads TGTGCCAGCAGTTCACCGACAGGGTATTCACCCCTCCACTTT.

This chain connects TRBV4-3 to TRBJ2-7; D possibly corresponds to TRBD2 (6 bases). The CDR3 is 15 amino acids. Deletions cut 1 base from V and 4 bases from J, with 14 bases between. Germline V gene lookup returns CDR1 LGHNA and CDR2 YSLEER. The CDR3 region is CASSQGSGGGYEQYF. CDR3 sequence (DNA): TGCGCCAGCAGCCAAGGTAGCGGAGGTGGATACGAGCAGTACTTC.

The chain links TRBV6-5 to TRBJ1-1, with 7 bases matching TRBD1. The CDR3 contains 14 residues. V shed 1 base, J shed 6 bases, and the junction held 5 bases outside the gene matches. Germline CDR1 and CDR2: MNHEY and SVGAGI. The CDR3 nucleotides read TGTGCCAGCAGTTACTTGACAGGGATCGCTGAAGCTTTCTTT. Its protein product is CASSYLTGIAEAFF.

Concerning this clone itself: At one of its ends the junction is not consistent with the germline gene, which may arise from a read error. The rearrangement uses TRBV7-7 and TRBJ2-5; tentative D call: TRBD2 (8 bases). Germline CDR1 and CDR2: SSHAT and FNYEAQ (reference sequence). CDR3 length equals 14 residues. In DNA form, the CDR3 reads TGTGCTAGCAGCTTAGCGGGACAGCAAGAGACCCAGTACTTC. It specifies CASSLAGQQETQYF.

The chain couples TRBV7-6 to TRBJ2-1; D might be TRBD2 (6 bases). The germline V and J ends were trimmed by 4 bases and 2 bases, with 18 bases remaining between them. Germline V gene data show CDR1 as SGHVS and CDR2 as FNYEAQ. The CDR3 contains 17 residues. The CDR3 here is CASSSLGAGGTYNEQFF. Written as DNA, the CDR3 is TGTGCCAGCAGCTCCCTAGGCGCCGGGGGTACCTACAATGAGCAGTTCTTC.

CDR3 sequence reads: CSVGGVGLETQYF. The CDR3 bases are TGCAGCGTTGGGGGGGTGGGACTAGAGACCCAGTACTTC. The chain has TRBV29-1 and TRBJ2-5, with D possibly matching TRBD2 (6 bases). The CDR3 loop spans 13 amino acids. Trimming removed 4 bases at V and 4 bases at J, with 13 bases between. Germline V gene data show CDR1 as SQVTM and CDR2 as ANQGSEA.

Concerning this clone itself: The same CDR3 also results from other DNA sequences found in this sample. The rearrangement links TRBV9 to TRBJ1-6, with a weak D call TRBD1 (6 bases). Germline CDR1 and CDR2: SGDLS and YYNGEE. The CDR3 is 17 residues long. Trimming left V 0 bases short and J 0 bases short, with 10 bases between. CDR3: CASSVGQARSYNSPLHF. In DNA form, the CDR3 reads TGTGCCAGCAGCGTAGGACAGGCACGCTCCTATAATTCACCCCTCCACTTT.

The rearrangement uses TRBV28 and TRBJ2-1, with 7 positions matching TRBD2. This CDR3 has 14 residues. The junction had 5 bases not matched to a gene; V was cut back by 3 bases and J by 6 bases. Germline V gene sequence: CDR1 MDHEN, CDR2 SYDVKM. The chain's CDR3 is CASSFGGLGNEQFF. CDR3 nucleotides: TGTGCCAGCAGTTTCGGGGGGTTGGGCAATGAGCAGTTCTTC.